A single sample gave rise to the 15 T cell receptor beta chains below, sequenced in a study of T cell changes during pregnancy in multiple sclerosis. Using immunoSEQ multiplex PCR, the repertoire was profiled, and TCRdb retains in-frame clones only, with some absent. The repertoire has fewer than 70,000 clones, roughly 92% of them found once; the top ten carry approximately 1.4%. The sequenced sample was peripheral blood, obtained in the second trimester of pregnancy. The receptors derive from a female donor with multiple sclerosis, enrolled in a pregnancy study.

In regard to this clone: At one of its ends the junction is not consistent with the germline gene, which may arise from a read error. The rearrangement joins TRBV13 to TRBJ2-7; 10 bases are a match to TRBD2. This CDR3 comprises 15 residues. Germline CDR1 is PRHDT and CDR2 is FYEKMQ (reference sequence). The CDR3 loop reads CASSPAGGPSNEQYF. The CDR3 nucleotides read TGTGCCAGCAGCCCAGCGGGAGGGCCCTCCAACGAGCAGTACTTC.

V is TRBV9 and J is TRBJ1-1; D is possibly TRBD1 (5 bases). Trimming removed 3 bases from V and 3 bases from J, with 15 bases in between. Germline CDR1 is SGDLS and CDR2 is YYNGEE. The length of the CDR3 is 15 residues. The CDR3 DNA follows: TGTGCCAGCAGCGACGGCCCGACGGGGGACACTGAAGCTTTCTTT. It codes for CASSDGPTGDTEAFF.

Points on this clone: Other DNA sequences in the same sample also yield this CDR3. The gene calls are TRBV5-6 and TRBJ2-3; D remains ambiguous. Trimming left V 3 bases short and J 4 bases short, with 6 bases between. CDR3 length: 12 residues. Germline CDR1 and CDR2: SGHDT and YYEEEE. The CDR3 region has the DNA TGTGCCAGCAGCTCCCGGGCAGATACGCAGTATTTT. Its protein product is CASSSRADTQYF.

V usage is TRBV28 and J usage is TRBJ1-2; a weak D match, TRBD1 (6 bases). Trimming removed 3 bases from V and 4 bases from J, with 15 bases in between. The CDR3 covers 15 residues. Germline V gene sequence: CDR1 MDHEN, CDR2 SYDVKM. The CDR3: CASSFGGGQTYGYTF. As DNA, the CDR3 is TGTGCCAGCAGTTTTGGGGGCGGACAGACCTATGGCTACACCTTC.

In regard to this clone: The junction departs from germline at one end; a sequencing error may be responsible. The V and J genes are TRBV14 and TRBJ1-1; no definite D call. The germline V gene has CDR1 SGHDN and CDR2 FVKESK. The CDR3 is 12 amino acids. CDR3 in DNA: TGTGCCAGCAGCCAAGGAAGAACTGGAGCTTTCTTT. It specifies CASSQGRTGAFF.

The chain employs TRBV5-1 and TRBJ2-7; 11 bases agree with TRBD2. Germline CDR1 SGHRS, CDR2 YFSETQ. The V gene end was trimmed by 4 bases and the J gene end by 2 bases; junction bases not matched to a gene: 8. The CDR3 runs 16 residues. CDR3 DNA: TGCGCCAGCAGCGACCCCTTTAGCGGGAGGGCCTACGAGCAGTACTTC. It translates to CASSDPFSGRAYEQYF. The full variable domain, completed using reference TRBV5-1 and TRBJ2-7, is KAGVTQTPRYLIKTRGQQVTLSCSPISGHRSVSWYQQTPGQGLQFLFEYFSETQRNKGNFPGRFSGRQFSNSRSEMNVSTLELGDSALYLCASSDPFSGRAYEQYFGPGTRLTVT.

The V gene is TRBV7-2, the J gene TRBJ2-3; no firm D call. Deletions cut 8 bases from V and 1 base from J, with 13 bases between. This CDR3 has 14 amino acids. The germline CDR1 and CDR2 sequences are SGHTA and FQGNSA. The CDR3 nucleotides read TGTGCCAGCCGCACCTCCCCGGGCACAGATACGCAGTATTTT. It codes for CASRTSPGTDTQYF.

The chain employs TRBV27 and TRBJ2-2; 9 bases line up with TRBD1. V was clipped by 2 bases and J by 7 bases; unmatched bases: 5. The CDR3 length is 15 residues. Germline CDR1 and CDR2: MNHEY and SMNVEV (reference sequence). The chain's CDR3 is CASSLTGGLVGELFF. CDR3 nucleotides: TGTGCCAGCAGTTTAACAGGGGGCCTGGTCGGGGAGCTGTTTTTT.

The chain links TRBV5-1 to TRBJ2-3; D unclear. The CDR3 length is 14 residues. The V and J ends lost 0 bases and 0 bases respectively, with 5 bases between them. The V gene's germline CDR1 is SGHRS and CDR2 YFSETQ. In nucleotides, the CDR3 is TGCGCCAGCAGCTTGGACTCGAGCACAGATACGCAGTATTTT. This translates into CASSLDSSTDTQYF.

The chain carries TRBV6-5 and TRBJ2-5, with a tentative D call TRBD2 (6 bases). Germline lookup yields CDR1 MNHEY and CDR2 SVGAGI. Deletions cut 1 base from V and 5 bases from J, with 8 bases between. The CDR3 contains 13 residues. This CDR3 reads CASSYLRGETQYF. CDR3 in DNA: TGTGCCAGCAGTTACTTGCGGGGCGAGACCCAGTACTTC.

About this clone: The junction shows a germline mismatch at one end, possibly a read error. This rearrangement joins TRBV7-9 to TRBJ1-1, with a tentative D call TRBD1 (5 bases). This CDR3 comprises 17 residues. The germline CDR1 and CDR2 sequences are SEHNR and FQNEAQ (reference sequence). CDR3 sequence: CASTLMGGRGQFTEAFF. CDR3 coding DNA: TGTGCCAGCACCTTAATGGGGGGAAGGGGCCAATTTACTGAAGCTTTCTTT.

This clone was detected only once. V is TRBV7-9 and J is TRBJ1-1; possibly TRBD1 for D (5 bases). V lost 1 base, J lost 4 bases, and 10 bases lay in between. Germline lookup yields CDR1 SEHNR and CDR2 FQNEAQ (reference sequence). This CDR3 spans 14 amino acids. In DNA form, the CDR3 reads TGTGCCAGCAGCTTAGTTCAGGGAGGCACTGAAGCTTTCTTT. Residues: CASSLVQGGTEAFF.

This sequence joins TRBV5-1 and TRBJ1-1; D is perhaps TRBD1 (6 bases). Trimming left V 3 bases short and J 2 bases short, with 11 bases between. The germline V gene has CDR1 SGHRS and CDR2 YFSETQ. CDR3 length equals 14 residues. The CDR3 here is CASSSGHINTEAFF. The CDR3 coding sequence is TGCGCCAGCAGCTCGGGACACATAAACACTGAAGCTTTCTTT.

The chain carries TRBV6-1 and TRBJ1-4; D remains ambiguous. This CDR3 has 13 amino acids. Germline V gene lookup returns CDR1 MNHNS and CDR2 SASEGT. V shed 6 bases and J shed 0 bases, with 5 bases lying between them. DNA of the CDR3: TGTGCCAGCAGGTCTGCAACTAATGAAAAACTGTTTTTT. Amino acid sequence: CASRSATNEKLFF.

The chain joins TRBV5-1 to TRBJ2-7, with 9 nucleotides matching TRBD1. The germline gives CDR1 SGHRS, CDR2 YFSETQ. The CDR3 is made up of 16 amino acids. V dropped 4 bases and J dropped 1; count of bases not matched to a gene: 9. The CDR3 reads CASSPQGQGRSYEQYF. DNA for the CDR3: TGCGCCAGCAGCCCTCAGGGACAGGGTAGGTCCTACGAGCAGTACTTC.